These T cell receptor beta chains were read from a single sample in a study of blood T cell repertoires in COVID-19. Only in-frame clones appear in the TCRdb table, and some are missing; sequencing was by immunoSEQ multiplex PCR. The table lists about 270,000 clones, about 87% of them singletons. Sequenced: PBMCs or T cells enriched from blood (not recorded which). Receptors were obtained from a woman aged 25 to 39 with acute COVID-19. CDR3s include the opening cysteine and the closing phenylalanine or tryptophan. Fields, in order: CDR3 protein, V gene, J gene.

CDR3aa: CASSSQTRYNEQFF
v_gene: TRBV7-9
j_gene: TRBJ2-1

CDR3aa: CASSYTGLAGENSYNEQFF
v_gene: TRBV7-7
j_gene: TRBJ2-1

CDR3aa: CASSQQGDDGYTF
v_gene: TRBV6-5
j_gene: TRBJ1-2

CDR3aa: CASTSGNEQFF
v_gene: TRBV27
j_gene: TRBJ2-1

CDR3aa: CASSPGGHEQYF
v_gene: TRBV18
j_gene: TRBJ2-7

CDR3aa: CASSPGETTDTQYF
v_gene: TRBV5-1
j_gene: TRBJ2-3

CDR3aa: CASSQGSSGANVLTF
v_gene: TRBV14
j_gene: TRBJ2-6

CDR3aa: CASSLGGLAGTTYNEQFF
v_gene: TRBV7-9
j_gene: TRBJ2-1

CDR3aa: CASSLDRDTDTQYF
v_gene: TRBV7-7
j_gene: TRBJ2-3

CDR3aa: CASSLQGSYEQYF
v_gene: TRBV21-1
j_gene: TRBJ2-7

CDR3aa: CATYTGTGTYGYTF
v_gene: TRBV19
j_gene: TRBJ1-2

CDR3aa: CASSDGQGAGEQYF
v_gene: TRBV2
j_gene: TRBJ2-7

CDR3aa: CASSVDGWGEGYTF
v_gene: TRBV9
j_gene: TRBJ1-2

CDR3aa: CASSLDIRTSGSIKETQYF
v_gene: TRBV11-2
j_gene: TRBJ2-5

CDR3aa: CASSIVLAGGPSTDTQYF
v_gene: TRBV19
j_gene: TRBJ2-3

CDR3aa: CASSLNPGREGAGELFF
v_gene: TRBV7-7
j_gene: TRBJ2-2

CDR3aa: CASSVVAASLYGYTF
v_gene: TRBV9
j_gene: TRBJ1-2

CDR3aa: CASSYISGGGDTQYF
v_gene: TRBV5-6
j_gene: TRBJ2-3

CDR3aa: CASSIGQATDTQYF
v_gene: TRBV19
j_gene: TRBJ2-3

CDR3aa: CASSWTGLANYGYTF
v_gene: TRBV28
j_gene: TRBJ1-2

CDR3aa: CASSWTGGDTQYF
v_gene: TRBV7-7
j_gene: TRBJ2-3

CDR3aa: CASSTGTDASGNTIYF
v_gene: TRBV19
j_gene: TRBJ1-3

CDR3aa: CASSLDRRTYEQYF
v_gene: TRBV5-6
j_gene: TRBJ2-7

CDR3aa: CASSLGGGSAGVNTEAFF
v_gene: TRBV28
j_gene: TRBJ1-1

CDR3aa: CASRGIGGELFF
v_gene: TRBV19
j_gene: TRBJ2-2

CDR3aa: CATSRGGRADGYTF
v_gene: TRBV15
j_gene: TRBJ1-2

CDR3aa: CASTPGVAEAYEQYF
v_gene: TRBV6-2/TRBV6-3
j_gene: TRBJ2-7

CDR3aa: CASSSVSGQHNQPQHF
v_gene: TRBV28
j_gene: TRBJ1-5

CDR3aa: CASSQEHIYGYTF
v_gene: TRBV14
j_gene: TRBJ1-2

CDR3aa: CASSVAGVQHEQFF
v_gene: TRBV9
j_gene: TRBJ2-1

CDR3aa: CASSLESVDEQYF
v_gene: TRBV13
j_gene: TRBJ2-7

CDR3aa: CASSEAVNFGELFF
v_gene: TRBV2
j_gene: TRBJ2-2

CDR3aa: CASSATGFYNSPLHF
v_gene: TRBV16
j_gene: TRBJ1-6

CDR3aa: CASSSGLADNEQFF
v_gene: TRBV5-4
j_gene: TRBJ2-1

CDR3aa: CASSSSRVEQFF
v_gene: TRBV11-2
j_gene: TRBJ2-1

CDR3aa: CASSQEEGDEQFF
v_gene: TRBV4-1
j_gene: TRBJ2-1

CDR3aa: CASSLTRQASSANYGYTF
v_gene: TRBV27
j_gene: TRBJ1-2

CDR3aa: CASSLPDKGGDTGELFF
v_gene: TRBV7-6
j_gene: TRBJ2-2

CDR3aa: CASSLGRASGNQETQYF
v_gene: TRBV11-2
j_gene: TRBJ2-5

CDR3aa: CASRTGQGNTEAFF
v_gene: TRBV28
j_gene: TRBJ1-1

CDR3aa: CATSKNTEAFF
v_gene: TRBV24-1
j_gene: TRBJ1-1

CDR3aa: CASSVYEDTQYF
v_gene: TRBV28
j_gene: TRBJ2-3

CDR3aa: CASSLLLAGGPGNEQFF
v_gene: TRBV14
j_gene: TRBJ2-1

CDR3aa: CASSQGDNEAFF
v_gene: TRBV3-1/TRBV3-2
j_gene: TRBJ1-1

CDR3aa: CASSLGRNEKLFF
v_gene: TRBV7-8
j_gene: TRBJ1-4

CDR3aa: CASSYQGYEQYF
v_gene: TRBV7-9
j_gene: TRBJ2-7

CDR3aa: CAWSVGGTGELFF
v_gene: TRBV30
j_gene: TRBJ2-2

CDR3aa: CATSDLRLAGDVADTQYF
v_gene: TRBV24-1
j_gene: TRBJ2-3

CDR3aa: CASSYSGTGDLWGYTF
v_gene: TRBV6-2/TRBV6-3
j_gene: TRBJ1-2

CDR3aa: CASSLGPAGRGNTIYF
v_gene: TRBV13
j_gene: TRBJ1-3

CDR3aa: CASSRGSGEYNEQFF
v_gene: TRBV3-1/TRBV3-2
j_gene: TRBJ2-1

CDR3aa: CASNSARTGINTEAFF
v_gene: TRBV5-8
j_gene: TRBJ1-1

CDR3aa: CATSGQGPYNEQFF
v_gene: TRBV24-1
j_gene: TRBJ2-1